This T cell receptor beta chain comes out of a study of CD8 T cells in ankylosing spondylitis. TCRdb recomputed calls from the 5' RACE reads with MiXCR, one row per CDR3 protein. The top ten hold roughly 15% of the sample, which has about 150,000 distinct CDR3 sequences, 40% to 50% seen once. Ten or more counts support this clonotype. Its target is unknown. Study-level points and caveats: A motif in TCR beta, a set of fewer than ten highly homologous variants, appeared characteristic of ankylosing spondylitis blood. From matched ankylosing spondylitis synovial fluid, disease-linked clones were reportedly recovered at significantly enriched levels.

Sequenced: synovial fluid, either unsorted or a sorted T cell fraction (not recorded which). This receptor was identified in a male donor with ankylosing spondylitis.

The CDR3 coding sequence is TGCGCCAGCAGCTTGGAAGGGGGCGATGGCTACACCTTC. Protein product: CASSLEGGDGYTF. The chain recombines TRBV5-1 with TRBJ1-2; 7 bases are shared with TRBD1. The germline V gene has CDR1 SGHRS and CDR2 YFSETQ. With 0 bases clipped from V and 6 bases from J, the junction kept 2 bases outside the gene matches. The CDR3 spans 13 residues.